Presented here are 13 T cell receptor beta chains from one specimen sequenced in a study of blood T cell repertoires in COVID-19. The data were produced by immunoSEQ multiplex PCR, yet TCRdb's version contains in-frame clones alone and is incomplete. The data show around 100,000 clones, 80% to 95% seen once. What was sequenced was peripheral blood. Source of these receptors: a young man with acute or convalescent COVID-19.

The chain recombines TRBV25-1 with TRBJ1-2, with TRBD1 matching over 7 bases. CDR3 length equals 13 residues. V lost 4 bases and J lost 5; bases outside the gene matches: 4. Germline V lookup: CDR1 MGHDK, CDR2 SYGVNS. CDR3 sequence: CASSGLTGYGYTF. The DNA for the CDR3 is TGTGCCAGCAGTGGCCTGACAGGGTATGGCTACACCTTC.

The V call is TRBV29-1, the J call TRBJ1-3; D gene unclear. The germline gives CDR1 SQVTM, CDR2 ANQGSEA. The CDR3 sequence is 11 residues long. The V end lost 6 bases, the J end lost 4 bases, and 7 bases lay between the germline ends. The CDR3 spells CSVPEGNTIYF. CDR3 nucleotides: TGCAGCGTCCCTGAGGGAAACACCATATATTTT.

The chain links TRBV24-1 to TRBJ2-3; weak D call: TRBD2 (6 bases). This CDR3 comprises 15 residues. Germline V gene lookup returns CDR1 KGHDR and CDR2 SFDVKD. Trimming stripped 5 bases from V and 1 base from J, with 12 bases between. The CDR3 reads CATSATTGGTDTQYF. For the CDR3, the DNA is TGTGCCACCAGTGCCACGACGGGAGGCACAGATACGCAGTATTTT.

As to this clone: One junction end does not reproduce the germline sequence, and a read error may be involved. This chain uses TRBV6-9 with TRBJ2-3; the D gene is possibly TRBD2 (7 bases). CDR3 size: 19 residues. Germline CDR1 reads MNHGY; CDR2 reads SVAAGI. CDR3 DNA: TGTGCCAGCTGTTATTGGCTGGGGGTGGGGGGGGCGGGGACAGATACGCAGTATTTT. Residues: CASCYWLGVGGAGTDTQYF.

V and J are TRBV6-2 or TRBV6-3 and TRBJ2-1; 9 bases are a match to TRBD1. The germline gives CDR1 MNHEY, CDR2 SVGEGT. CDR3 length: 18 residues. V shed 4 bases, J shed 0 bases, and the junction held 10 bases outside the gene matches. This CDR3 is CASSWHRDRVSSYNEQFF. The CDR3 DNA sequence: TGTGCCAGCAGTTGGCACCGGGACAGGGTAAGCTCCTACAATGAGCAGTTCTTC.

This clone occurred a few times. V usage is TRBV5-1 and J usage is TRBJ1-4; 7 nucleotides match TRBD1. CDR3 length: 14 amino acids. Per the germline V gene, CDR1 is SGHRS and CDR2 is YFSETQ. J gave up 7 bases and V 0 bases, and 3 bases lay outside the gene matches. The CDR3 protein is CASSLGTGSEKLFF. In DNA form, the CDR3 reads TGCGCCAGCAGCTTGGGGACAGGATCTGAAAAACTGTTTTTT.

The chain has TRBV30 and TRBJ1-4, with D unresolved. The CDR3 runs 13 residues. Per germline, CDR1 GTSNPN and CDR2 SVGIG (reference sequence). Trimming removed 3 bases from V and 4 bases from J, with 9 bases in between. The CDR3 loop is CAWRAHNNEKLFF. CDR3 sequence (DNA): TGTGCCTGGAGGGCCCACAATAATGAAAAACTGTTTTTT.

The gene calls are TRBV5-1 and TRBJ2-6; D is perhaps TRBD2 (5 bases). Trimming cost V 0 bases and J 2 bases, with 15 bases left between them. This CDR3 contains 18 residues. In germline, CDR1 is SGHRS, CDR2 YFSETQ. The CDR3 region has the DNA TGCGCCAGCAGCTTGGAAGGACTGAAGTTGGCTGGGGCCAACGTCCTGACTTTC. It codes for CASSLEGLKLAGANVLTF.

This chain uses TRBV7-6 with TRBJ1-1, with 7 bases aligning to TRBD1. The V and J ends lost 4 bases and 3 bases, in that order; junction bases with no gene match: 11. The CDR3 extends over 16 amino acids. CDR1 and CDR2 (germline): SGHVS, FNYEAQ. The CDR3 nucleotides read TGTGCCAGCAGCTCCTACAGGGGCGCCGGGGACACTGAAGCTTTCTTT. Translation: CASSSYRGAGDTEAFF.

This clone was seen a handful of times. The V gene is TRBV9, the J gene TRBJ1-1, with no clear D. V lost 6 bases, J lost 0 bases, and 9 bases lay in between. This CDR3 comprises 13 residues. Per germline, CDR1 SGDLS and CDR2 YYNGEE. The CDR3 protein is CASKQVMNTEAFF. The CDR3 coding sequence is TGTGCCAGCAAGCAGGTCATGAACACTGAAGCTTTCTTT.

The CDR3 reads CAISELGQNQPQHF. In DNA, the CDR3 is TGTGCCATCAGTGAGCTGGGACAAAATCAGCCCCAGCATTTT. The gene calls are TRBV10-3 and TRBJ1-5; D is perhaps TRBD1 (6 bases). V dropped 2 bases and J dropped 4 bases, with 9 bases sitting between them. The CDR3 extends over 14 amino acids. In germline, CDR1 is ENHRY, CDR2 SYGVKD.

This chain connects TRBV18 to TRBJ2-1; TRBD2 agrees at 16 bases. The CDR3 spans 15 residues. The V segment lost 3 bases and the J segment 15 bases; nucleotides outside the gene matches: 8. The germline V gene has CDR1 KGHSH and CDR2 LQKENI. CDR3 nucleotides: TGTGCCAGCTCACCCCCGGGACTAGCGGGGGGGGTGCCGTTCTTC. This sequence encodes CASSPPGLAGGVPFF.

The V call is TRBV7-2, the J call TRBJ2-7; TRBD2 might be the D (6 bases). The CDR3 totals 14 residues. Germline V CDR1 and CDR2: SGHTA, FQGNSA. V lost 1 base, J lost 3 bases, and 10 bases lay in between. The CDR3 DNA sequence: TGTGCCAGCAGCTTAGGGGGGGTGGGCTACGAGCAGTACTTC. This translates into CASSLGGVGYEQYF. Supplemented by reference TRBV7-2 and TRBJ2-7, the full variable domain reads GAGVSQSPSNKVTEKGKDVELRCDPISGHTALYWYRQSLGQGLEFLIYFQGNSAPDKSGLPSDRFSAERTGGSVSTLTIQRTQQEDSAVYLCASSLGGVGYEQYFGPGTRLTVT.